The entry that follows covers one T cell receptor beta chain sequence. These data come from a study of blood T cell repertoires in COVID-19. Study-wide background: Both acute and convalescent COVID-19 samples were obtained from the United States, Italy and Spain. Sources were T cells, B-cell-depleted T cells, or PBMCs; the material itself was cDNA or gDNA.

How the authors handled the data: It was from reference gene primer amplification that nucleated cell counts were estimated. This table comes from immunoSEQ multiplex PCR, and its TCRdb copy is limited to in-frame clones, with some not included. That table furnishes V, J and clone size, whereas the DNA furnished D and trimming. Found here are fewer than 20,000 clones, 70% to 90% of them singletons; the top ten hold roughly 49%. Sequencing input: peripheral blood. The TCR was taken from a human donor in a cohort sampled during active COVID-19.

The DNA of the CDR3 is TGTGCCAGCAGCCAACAGGCACCCCCCAATGAGCAGTTCTTC. It yields the protein CASSQQAPPNEQFF. The chain is built from TRBV4-2 and TRBJ2-1; D unclear. The CDR3 consists of 14 residues. Trimming pared 2 bases from V and 6 bases from J, leaving 11 bases between. Germline V gene data show CDR1 as LGHNA and CDR2 as YNFKEQ.